One sample yielded the 6 T cell receptor beta chains listed below, sequenced in a study of blood T cells in healthy people across ages. Combining a sample-barcoded 5' primer with a J-beta primer mix, a second PCR ran for roughly 7 to 11 cycles. TCRdb re-called the 5' RACE reads with MiXCR, one entry per CDR3 protein. The table lists 750,000 to 850,000 distinct CDR3 sequences, 25% of them singletons. The sample was also linked to a second study, of T cells of mothers and their children.

The sequenced material came from blood. These receptors were obtained from a boy between 10 and 17 years old in good health.

A few counts support this clonotype. The chain links TRBV7-2 to TRBJ2-7; 7 bases map to TRBD2. Germline-derived CDR1 and CDR2 are SGHTA and FQGNSA. V shed 2 bases, J shed 5 bases, and the junction held 6 bases outside the gene matches. The CDR3 spans 14 residues. CDR3 DNA sequence: TGTGCCAGCAGCTTACGGGGAGGGTATGACGAGCAGTACTTC. Translating gives CASSLRGGYDEQYF.

This clonotype has more than one count but fewer than ten. The rearrangement joins TRBV27 to TRBJ2-5; 13 bases are shared with TRBD2. The DNA end is more similar to TRBJ2-1, so the J call may be wrong. Per germline, CDR1 MNHEY and CDR2 SMNVEV (reference sequence). The CDR3 loop spans 14 amino acids. Here the CDR3 DNA reads TGTGCCAGCAGTTTGGGACTAGCGGGATATATTCAGTTCTTC. Protein product: CASSLGLAGYIQFF.

This clonotype was recorded a few times. V usage is TRBV18 and J usage is TRBJ2-5; possibly TRBD1 or TRBD2 for D (5 bases each). The germline gives CDR1 KGHSH, CDR2 LQKENI. V was trimmed by 6 bases and J by 3 bases, leaving 14 bases between them. The CDR3 covers 14 residues. CDR3 loop: CASSPGRLEETQYF. CDR3 DNA: TGTGCCAGCTCGCCGGGACGCCTGGAAGAGACCCAGTACTTC.

V usage is TRBV9 and J usage is TRBJ2-3, with 9 nucleotides matching TRBD1. Trimming cost V 4 bases and J 5 bases; bases outside gene matches: 17. CDR1 is SGDLS, CDR2 YYNGEE, per germline. The length of the CDR3 is 18 residues. DNA for the CDR3: TGTGCCAGCAGCCCTCATCGGCGGTTGACAGGGGGTCGAGATACGCAGTATTTT. Translation: CASSPHRRLTGGRDTQYF. Filled out from reference TRBV9 and TRBJ2-3, the complete variable domain reads DSGVTQTPKHLITATGQRVTLRCSPRSGDLSVYWYQQSLDQGLQFLIQYYNGEERAKGNILERFSAQQFPDLHSELNLSSLELGDSALYFCASSPHRRLTGGRDTQYFGPGTRLTVL.

The CDR3 here is CATSDFLGQGTNTGELFF. The CDR3 DNA reads as TGTGCCACCAGTGATTTTTTGGGACAGGGGACGAACACCGGGGAGCTGTTTTTT. V gene TRBV24-1 combines with J gene TRBJ2-2, with TRBD1 identical over 10 bases. V was clipped by 1 base and J by 0 bases; unmatched bases: 4. The germline V gene encodes CDR1 KGHDR and CDR2 SFDVKD. The CDR3 sequence is 18 residues long.

The V and J genes are TRBV20-1 and TRBJ2-7; 13 nucleotides align to TRBD2. The J segment lost 5 bases and the V segment lost 6 bases, leaving 10 bases of the junction unmatched. Germline values: CDR1 DFQATT, CDR2 SNEGSKA (reference sequence). The CDR3 runs to 15 residues. The CDR3 here is CSAAATSGRSDEQYF. The CDR3 DNA is TGCAGTGCCGCCGCGACTAGCGGGAGGTCCGACGAGCAGTACTTC.